The rows below give T cell receptor beta chains drawn from one sample of a study of blood T cell repertoires in COVID-19. The protocol was immunoSEQ multiplex PCR, while the TCRdb copy is restricted to in-frame clones and leaves out a portion. The sample records roughly 110,000 clones, about four fifths being singletons. The material sequenced was peripheral blood. These receptors were taken from a human donor in a cohort sampled during active COVID-19. The CDR3 runs from the conserved cysteine through the conserved F or W. D genes are given only for firm matches. Clone size is shown for a subset of rows, as once, few, many or a class of expanded clone.

J gene: TRBJ2-5
D gene: -
CDR3 length: 17
V gene: TRBV7-9
clone size: -
CDR3 DNA: TGTGCCAGCAGCTTATATTCATCCGGGACTCAAGAAGAGACCCAGTACTTC
CDR3 protein: CASSLYSSGTQEETQYF

J gene: TRBJ2-7
D gene: -
CDR3 length: 14
V gene: TRBV3-1/TRBV3-2
clone size: -
CDR3 DNA: TGTGCCAGCAGCCAAGGACTCGTCGCGTACGAGCAGTACTTC
CDR3 protein: CASSQGLVAYEQYF

J gene: TRBJ2-7
D gene: TRBD2
CDR3 length: 14
V gene: TRBV12-5
clone size: -
CDR3 DNA: TGTGCTAGTGGCTTGACTAGCGGGTCCTCTGAGCAGTACTTC
CDR3 protein: CASGLTSGSSEQYF

J gene: TRBJ2-3
D gene: TRBD2
CDR3 length: 16
V gene: TRBV30
clone size: -
CDR3 DNA: TGTGCCTGGAGGGGGACTAGCGGGAAGGGCACAGATACGCAGTATTTT
CDR3 protein: CAWRGTSGKGTDTQYF

J gene: TRBJ1-2
D gene: TRBD1
CDR3 length: 14
V gene: TRBV3-1/TRBV3-2
clone size: -
CDR3 DNA: TGTGCCAGCAGCCTAGATACAGGGGGCTATGGCTACACCTTC
CDR3 protein: CASSLDTGGYGYTF

J gene: TRBJ1-1
D gene: TRBD1
CDR3 length: 18
V gene: TRBV23-1
clone size: -
CDR3 DNA: TGCGCCAGCAGTCCAATACCGACAGGGGGACTTTTGAACACTGAAGCTTTCTTT
CDR3 protein: CASSPIPTGGLLNTEAFF

J gene: TRBJ1-4
D gene: -
CDR3 length: 13
V gene: TRBV7-2
clone size: -
CDR3 DNA: TGTGCCAGCGGGTGGGGGCATTTTGAAAAACTGTTTTTT
CDR3 protein: CASGWGHFEKLFF

J gene: TRBJ1-5
D gene: TRBD1
CDR3 length: 15
V gene: TRBV19
clone size: once
CDR3 DNA: TGTGCCAGTAGTATTTTTCGACAGGGGAATCAGCCCCAGCATTTT
CDR3 protein: CASSIFRQGNQPQHF

J gene: TRBJ2-7
D gene: TRBD1
CDR3 length: 14
V gene: TRBV7-2
clone size: -
CDR3 DNA: TGTGCCAGCAGCTTAGCCCGGGACAGGGGCGAGCAGTACTTC
CDR3 protein: CASSLARDRGEQYF

J gene: TRBJ2-6
D gene: TRBD1
CDR3 length: 18
V gene: TRBV11-3
clone size: -
CDR3 DNA: TGTGCCAGCAGCTCCTCCGGGACAGGGGGCCCGGGGGCCAACGTCCTGACTTTC
CDR3 protein: CASSSSGTGGPGANVLTF

J gene: TRBJ1-5
D gene: TRBD1
CDR3 length: 18
V gene: TRBV4-3
clone size: -
CDR3 DNA: TGCGCCAGCAGCCAATCATGGCGAGCCGGGACAGGGGTTCAGCCCCAGCATTTT
CDR3 protein: CASSQSWRAGTGVQPQHF

J gene: TRBJ1-2
D gene: -
CDR3 length: 14
V gene: TRBV9
clone size: -
CDR3 DNA: TGTGCCAGCAGCGCGGAACCGGGAGTCTATGGCTACACCTTC
CDR3 protein: CASSAEPGVYGYTF

J gene: TRBJ1-3
D gene: TRBD1
CDR3 length: 13
V gene: TRBV30
clone size: -
CDR3 DNA: TGTGCCTGGAGGGGGACAGGAGGAAACACCATATATTTT
CDR3 protein: CAWRGTGGNTIYF

J gene: TRBJ2-1
D gene: -
CDR3 length: 15
V gene: TRBV11-3
clone size: once
CDR3 DNA: TGTGCCAGCAGCTTAGTAGCACAGGGCTGGAATGAGCAGTTCTTC
CDR3 protein: CASSLVAQGWNEQFF

J gene: TRBJ2-1
D gene: -
CDR3 length: 13
V gene: TRBV5-6
clone size: -
CDR3 DNA: TGTGCCAGCAGCTTAGGGGTCACTAATGAGCAGTTCTTC
CDR3 protein: CASSLGVTNEQFF

J gene: TRBJ1-1
D gene: -
CDR3 length: 12
V gene: TRBV9
clone size: -
CDR3 DNA: TGTGCCAGCAGCGTAGCGGACAGTGAAGCTTTCTTT
CDR3 protein: CASSVADSEAFF

J gene: TRBJ1-2
D gene: -
CDR3 length: 13
V gene: TRBV28
clone size: few
CDR3 DNA: TGTGCCAGCAGTTTTCCGGGGGAACGCGGCTACACCTTC
CDR3 protein: CASSFPGERGYTF

J gene: TRBJ2-7
D gene: TRBD1
CDR3 length: 15
V gene: TRBV7-9
clone size: few
CDR3 DNA: TGTGCCAGCAGCTTGGCAGGGGGCGCCTCCTACGAGCAGTACTTC
CDR3 protein: CASSLAGGASYEQYF

J gene: TRBJ2-1
D gene: TRBD2
CDR3 length: 15
V gene: TRBV5-4
clone size: -
CDR3 DNA: TGTGCCAGCAGCCTGCTAGCGGGGGGCTACAATGAGCAGTTCTTC
CDR3 protein: CASSLLAGGYNEQFF

J gene: TRBJ1-5
D gene: -
CDR3 length: 23
V gene: TRBV28
clone size: few
CDR3 DNA: TGTGCCAGCAGCCCCGCGGCCCGTCCGGGATTTGTGGGGAGGAGGTATAGCAATCAGCCCCAGCATTTT
CDR3 protein: CASSPAARPGFVGRRYSNQPQHF

J gene: TRBJ2-7
D gene: -
CDR3 length: 12
V gene: TRBV12-3/TRBV12-4
clone size: -
CDR3 DNA: TGTGCCAGCAGTTTTCAGGGGTACGAGCAGTACTTC
CDR3 protein: CASSFQGYEQYF

J gene: TRBJ1-5
D gene: -
CDR3 length: 15
V gene: TRBV19
clone size: -
CDR3 DNA: TGTGCCAGTAGTGTAGACAGTTATAGCAATCAGCCCCAGCATTTT
CDR3 protein: CASSVDSYSNQPQHF

J gene: TRBJ1-1
D gene: TRBD1
CDR3 length: 15
V gene: TRBV19
clone size: once
CDR3 DNA: TGTGCCAGTAGTATGACTGGACAGGGGTGGACTGAAGCTTTCTTT
CDR3 protein: CASSMTGQGWTEAFF

J gene: TRBJ2-3
D gene: TRBD1
CDR3 length: 13
V gene: TRBV11-3
clone size: -
CDR3 DNA: TGTGCCAGCAGCACAACAGGGGCTGATACGCAGTATTTT
CDR3 protein: CASSTTGADTQYF

J gene: TRBJ2-1
D gene: TRBD2
CDR3 length: 18
V gene: TRBV18
clone size: -
CDR3 DNA: TGTGCCAGCTCACCCCGAGAACTAGCGGGGAGCTCCTACAATGAGCAGTTCTTC
CDR3 protein: CASSPRELAGSSYNEQFF

J gene: TRBJ2-7
D gene: TRBD2
CDR3 length: 17
V gene: TRBV19
clone size: -
CDR3 DNA: TGTGCCAGTAGCGGACTAGCGGGTTCCAAGAACCCCTACGAGCAGTACTTC
CDR3 protein: CASSGLAGSKNPYEQYF